Following are 13 T cell receptor beta chains from one sample sequenced in a study of shared clonotypes between healthy human individuals. Some clones are missing from TCRdb's copy, which holds only in-frame ones; the method was immunoSEQ multiplex PCR. The table records about 680,000 clones, 73% of them present only once. The sample was memory CD4+ T cells sorted from blood. Subset indicated: CD45RA-negative fraction. These receptors all stem from a woman aged 25 to 39 in good health.

The gene calls are TRBV5-1 and TRBJ2-1; 8 bases agree with TRBD2. Germline V CDR1 and CDR2: SGHRS, YFSETQ. The CDR3 contains 15 residues. The V gene end was trimmed by 1 base and the J gene end by 9 bases; junction bases not matched to a gene: 9. The CDR3 here is CASSLRSGSSSEQFF. In DNA, the CDR3 is TGCGCCAGCAGCTTGAGAAGCGGGAGTTCGTCTGAGCAGTTCTTC. Drawing the rest from reference TRBV5-1 and TRBJ2-1, the complete variable domain is KAGVTQTPRYLIKTRGQQVTLSCSPISGHRSVSWYQQTPGQGLQFLFEYFSETQRNKGNFPGRFSGRQFSNSRSEMNVSTLELGDSALYLCASSLRSGSSSEQFFGPGTRLTVL.

The CDR3 DNA reads TGTGCCAGCAGTTTAGGGGTCCGTGCAGATACGCAGTATTTT. Encoded protein: CASSLGVRADTQYF. The rearrangement links TRBV27 to TRBJ2-3; no reliable D call. Trimming cost V 2 bases and J 4 bases, with 10 bases left between them. The germline gives CDR1 MNHEY, CDR2 SMNVEV (reference sequence). This CDR3 is 14 amino acids long.

The V and J genes are TRBV2 and TRBJ1-4; D uncertain. The CDR3 is 14 residues long. V was shortened by 6 bases and J by 0 bases, with 8 bases between the two germline ends. Germline V gene lookup returns CDR1 SNHLY and CDR2 FYNNEI. For the CDR3, the DNA is TGTGCCAGCAGGCAGCGTGCAACTAATGAAAAACTGTTTTTT. Its translation: CASRQRATNEKLFF.

The chain recombines TRBV27 with TRBJ1-1; TRBD1 agrees at 7 bases. Trimming took 4 bases from V and 3 from J; bases not matched to a gene: 5. CDR3 size: 14 residues. Germline V CDR1 and CDR2: MNHEY, SMNVEV (reference sequence). The CDR3, as DNA: TGTGCCAGCAGTTCCTGGACAGGAGACACTGAAGCTTTCTTT. Amino acids: CASSSWTGDTEAFF.

CDR3 coding DNA: TGTGCCAGCAGTCCCGGACTAGCGGGAGGACTAAAAGAGACCCAGTACTTC. The encoded protein is CASSPGLAGGLKETQYF. The chain is built from TRBV28 and TRBJ2-5, with TRBD2 matching over 14 bases. CDR3 size: 17 residues. Germline V lookup: CDR1 MDHEN, CDR2 SYDVKM. V dropped 5 bases and J dropped 3; count of bases not matched to a gene: 8. Looking up the rest from reference TRBV28 and TRBJ2-5 gives the full variable domain: DVKVTQSSRYLVKRTGEKVFLECVQDMDHENMFWYRQDPGLGLRLIYFSYDVKMKEKGDIPEGYSVSREKKERFSLILESASTNQTSMYLCASSPGLAGGLKETQYFGPGTRLLVL.

The chain uses TRBV20-1 and TRBJ2-3; D uncertain. This CDR3 contains 11 residues. Germline V lookup: CDR1 DFQATT, CDR2 SNEGSKA (reference sequence). V was trimmed by 3 bases and J by 5 bases, leaving 6 bases between them. CDR3 bases: TGCAGTGCTAGGATCGAAGATACGCAGTATTTT. Its protein is CSARIEDTQYF.

Remarks on this clone: It may be a read error: a sequence one base away is much more abundant. Other nucleotide sequences from this sample produce the same CDR3. The rearrangement uses TRBV27 and TRBJ1-5; D unclear. V was shortened by 4 bases and J by 7 bases, with 11 bases between the two germline ends. CDR3 length equals 13 residues. Per the germline V gene, CDR1 is MNHEY and CDR2 is SMNVEV (reference sequence). In nucleotides, the CDR3 is TGTGCCAGCAGTTGGGATCTTAACCAGCCCCAGCATTTT. Its protein product is CASSWDLNQPQHF.

A few counts support this clone. The V and J genes are TRBV7-7 and TRBJ2-5; no clear D. Germline lookup yields CDR1 SSHAT and CDR2 FNYEAQ (reference sequence). V was shortened by 5 bases and J by 4 bases, with 14 bases between the two germline ends. The CDR3 is made up of 14 amino acids. CDR3 protein: CASSRNLGIETQYF. Here the CDR3 DNA reads TGTGCCAGCAGCCGGAATTTGGGGATAGAGACCCAGTACTTC.

Concerning this clone: This same CDR3 is encoded by further DNA sequences in the sample. The chain couples TRBV2 to TRBJ2-5; D is unclear. This CDR3 has 11 residues. The ends were cut back, 6 bases at V and 3 bases at J, with 5 bases in the middle. Germline V gene lookup returns CDR1 SNHLY and CDR2 FYNNEI. The CDR3 here is CASSGKETQYF. CDR3 DNA sequence: TGTGCCAGCAGCGGAAAAGAGACCCAGTACTTC.

This chain uses TRBV27 with TRBJ2-2; tentatively, D is TRBD1 or TRBD2 (5 bases each). The CDR3 length is 16 residues. Trimming pared 6 bases from V and 7 bases from J, leaving 21 bases between. CDR1 is MNHEY, CDR2 SMNVEV, per germline (reference sequence). Here the CDR3 reads CASRPDWGKYSGELFF. CDR3 coding DNA: TGTGCCAGCAGGCCTGACTGGGGGAAATACAGCGGGGAGCTGTTTTTT.

Remarks on this clone: In the same sample, other DNA sequences code for this CDR3. The CDR3 spells CATQGGNQPQHF. The DNA for the CDR3 is TGTGCCACACAGGGTGGCAATCAGCCCCAGCATTTT. The genes are TRBV10-3 and TRBJ1-5, with D maybe TRBD1 (6 bases). The V gene lost 10 bases and the J gene lost 2 bases, with 9 bases spanning the gap. The CDR3 has 12 amino acids. Germline V lookup: CDR1 ENHRY, CDR2 SYGVKD.

The rearrangement uses TRBV28 and TRBJ1-1; D uncertain. This CDR3 is 13 amino acids long. Trimming left V 8 bases short and J 1 base short, with 11 bases between. Germline V gene sequence: CDR1 MDHEN, CDR2 SYDVKM. The CDR3 DNA follows: TGTGCCAGCGGCGGCGGGAGGAACACTGAAGCTTTCTTT. This translates into CASGGGRNTEAFF.

The J gene is TRBJ2-7, the V gene TRBV7-8; 7 nucleotides line up with TRBD1. Unmatched junction bases numbered 18, after V lost 5 bases and J lost 2 bases. Germline CDR1 is SGHVS and CDR2 is FQNEAQ. This CDR3 spans 18 amino acids. As DNA, the CDR3 is TGTGCCAGCAGCCTTACAGGGGCAGGTCTAGCAACCCCCTACGAGCAGTACTTC. This codes for CASSLTGAGLATPYEQYF.